A selection of T cell receptor beta chains follows, all from one sample in a study of cytomegalovirus exposure and HLA in healthy donors. Here immunoSEQ multiplex PCR was the method, and the copy in TCRdb shows in-frame clones only, minus some. This table holds some 77,000 clones, approximately 80% found once. Material: PBMCs. Receptors originate from a woman aged 45-60 years in good health and CMV-seropositive. CDR3s include the opening cysteine and the closing phenylalanine or tryptophan. A D gene is named only where the DNA matches it firmly. Not all rows give a size; the values are once, few, many and, for expanded clones, a class.

size	V	D	J	CDR3	DNA
once	TRBV23-1	-	TRBJ1-2	CAPNGYTF	TGCGCCCCAAATGGCTACACCTTC
-	TRBV7-9	TRBD2	TRBJ2-5	CASSTHGLAETQYF	TGTGCCAGCAGCACCCACGGACTAGCGGAGACCCAGTACTTC
-	TRBV18	TRBD1	TRBJ2-4	CASSPQGQGTNIQYF	TGTGCCAGCTCACCACAAGGACAGGGGACAAACATTCAGTACTTC
-	TRBV5-1	TRBD1	TRBJ2-3	CASSLRGGGSDTQYF	TGCGCCAGCAGCCTGCGAGGGGGCGGGTCAGATACGCAGTATTTT
-	TRBV19	-	TRBJ1-3	CASSGGGAPSGNTIYF	TGTGCCAGCTCTGGGGGAGGGGCGCCCTCTGGAAACACCATATATTTT
-	TRBV11-2	-	TRBJ1-1	CASSVSRGNTEAFF	TGTGCCAGCAGCGTTAGCAGGGGTAACACTGAAGCTTTCTTT
-	TRBV5-4	-	TRBJ1-2	CASSASRGLYGYTF	TGTGCCAGCAGCGCGTCACGGGGACTATACGGCTACACCTTC
-	TRBV7-3	-	TRBJ2-1	CASSLNSQGYEQFF	TGTGCCAGCAGCTTAAATTCGCAGGGCTATGAGCAGTTCTTC
-	TRBV27	TRBD2	TRBJ2-1	CASSPGVVVGGNEQFF	TGTGCCAGCAGTCCTGGGGTGGTAGTCGGGGGGAATGAGCAGTTCTTC
-	TRBV2	-	TRBJ1-4	CASTSSGGGFAEKLFF	TGTGCCAGCACCAGCTCGGGCGGGGGATTCGCGGAAAAACTGTTTTTT
-	TRBV5-1	TRBD1	TRBJ1-4	CASRGGLGQNEKLFF	TGCGCCAGCAGAGGAGGGTTGGGACAGAATGAAAAACTGTTTTTT
-	TRBV11-2	-	TRBJ2-7	CASSPRGRLREQYF	TGTGCCAGCAGCCCGAGGGGGAGACTTCGGGAGCAGTACTTC
-	TRBV6-5	-	TRBJ1-5	CASSYDSSNQPQHF	TGTGCCAGCAGTTACGACAGTAGCAATCAGCCCCAGCATTTT
-	TRBV9	-	TRBJ1-1	CASSGSGRNTEAFF	TGTGCCAGCAGCGGTTCAGGGCGGAACACTGAAGCTTTCTTT
-	TRBV4-1	TRBD2	TRBJ2-3	CASSQEESGNTDTQYF	TGCGCCAGCAGCCAAGAGGAGAGCGGGAACACAGATACGCAGTATTTT
-	TRBV7-8	-	TRBJ2-7	CASSIGTSYEQYF	TGTGCCAGCAGCATCGGGACATCCTACGAGCAGTACTTC
few	TRBV5-6	-	TRBJ2-2	CASSAIDLEAGELFF	TGTGCCAGCAGCGCTATTGACCTAGAGGCCGGGGAGCTGTTTTTT
-	TRBV11-2	-	TRBJ2-1	CASSLEGGAYNEQFF	TGTGCCAGCAGCTTAGAAGGGGGAGCATACAATGAGCAGTTCTTC
-	TRBV14	-	TRBJ2-7	CASRSGTSLSYEQYF	TGTGCCAGCAGATCCGGGACAAGTCTCTCCTACGAGCAGTACTTC
-	TRBV30	-	TRBJ1-1	CAGRQSEAFF	TGTGCCGGACGACAGTCCGAAGCTTTCTTT
-	TRBV5-1	TRBD2	TRBJ2-1	CASSLGLAGGGEQFF	TGCGCCAGCAGCTTGGGACTAGCGGGAGGGGGTGAGCAGTTCTTC
-	TRBV7-6	-	TRBJ1-3	CASSPSTGSGNTIYF	TGTGCCAGCAGCCCCAGTACAGGGTCTGGAAACACCATATATTTT
-	TRBV5-1	TRBD1	TRBJ2-1	CASSLAAGTGGGNEQFF	TGCGCCAGCAGCTTGGCAGCCGGGACAGGGGGGGGTAATGAGCAGTTCTTC
-	TRBV9	TRBD2	TRBJ2-5	CASSMGLAVLQETQYF	TGTGCCAGCAGCATGGGACTAGCGGTACTTCAAGAGACCCAGTACTTC
-	TRBV14	-	TRBJ1-4	CASSHSGVTATNEKLFF	TGTGCCAGCAGCCACAGCGGCGTGACTGCAACTAATGAAAAACTGTTTTTT
few	TRBV21-1	-	TRBJ1-2	CASNLDRTGNYGYTF	TGTGCCAGCAACTTAGACCGGACAGGGAACTATGGCTACACCTTC
-	TRBV4-2	TRBD1	TRBJ1-1	CASSFGTGKEDTEAFF	TGTGCCAGCAGCTTTGGGACAGGTAAAGAGGACACTGAAGCTTTCTTT
-	TRBV14	-	TRBJ1-1	CASSPFTGEAFF	TGTGCCAGCAGCCCATTCACAGGGGAAGCTTTCTTT
-	TRBV29-1	TRBD2	TRBJ2-5	CSVLPGGETQYF	TGCAGCGTTCTCCCGGGGGGGGAGACCCAGTACTTC
few	TRBV7-6	-	TRBJ1-1	CASSLAHGQAEAFF	TGTGCCAGCAGCTTAGCGCATGGGCAGGCTGAAGCTTTCTTT
few	TRBV4-1	-	TRBJ1-3	CASSQETVGNTIYF	TGCGCCAGCAGCCAAGAGACAGTTGGAAACACCATATATTTT
-	TRBV5-4	TRBD1	TRBJ2-7	CASSTSGTASSYEQYF	TGTGCCAGCAGCACCTCCGGGACAGCGAGCTCCTACGAGCAGTACTTC
-	TRBV5-1	-	TRBJ1-1	CASSLGWAKNTEAFF	TGCGCCAGCAGCTTGGGCTGGGCGAAGAACACTGAAGCTTTCTTT
-	TRBV15	-	TRBJ1-1	CATSRDLGNTEAFF	TGTGCCACCAGCAGAGATCTCGGGAACACTGAAGCTTTCTTT
-	TRBV11-2	TRBD1	TRBJ1-1	CASSPLGTATEAFF	TGTGCCAGCAGCCCCCTTGGGACAGCCACTGAAGCTTTCTTT
-	TRBV6-1	TRBD1	TRBJ1-4	CASRGQGTNEKLFF	TGTGCCAGCAGAGGACAGGGAACTAATGAAAAACTGTTTTTT
-	TRBV9	TRBD1	TRBJ2-2	CASSVQGVNTGELFF	TGTGCCAGCAGCGTCCAGGGGGTAAACACCGGGGAGCTGTTTTTT
once	TRBV10-3	TRBD2	TRBJ2-5	CATERGGKETQYF	TGTGCCACAGAGCGGGGGGGTAAAGAGACCCAGTACTTC
-	TRBV30	-	TRBJ2-1	CAWTEARWNEQFF	TGTGCCTGGACCGAAGCCCGGTGGAATGAGCAGTTCTTC
few	TRBV9	TRBD1	TRBJ1-3	CASSVQGQGENTIYF	TGTGCCAGCAGCGTCCAGGGACAGGGGGAAAACACCATATATTTT
few	TRBV5-5	TRBD1	TRBJ1-2	CASLGRSLWTGGDYGYTF	TGTGCCAGCCTTGGCCGCTCCCTATGGACAGGGGGCGACTATGGCTACACCTTC
-	TRBV5-1	-	TRBJ1-3	CASSLAGAGGTIYF	TGCGCCAGCAGCTTGGCGGGCGCGGGGGGCACCATATATTTT
-	TRBV27	TRBD2	TRBJ2-3	CASSLAGLADSFTDTQYF	TGTGCCAGCAGTTTGGCGGGACTAGCGGACAGCTTCACAGATACGCAGTATTTT
-	TRBV5-1	-	TRBJ1-2	CASSLQRGAYGYTF	TGCGCCAGCAGCTTGCAGCGGGGAGCATATGGCTACACCTTC
-	TRBV13	TRBD1	TRBJ2-1	CASSSVGTGAYNEQFF	TGTGCCAGCAGCTCAGTCGGGACAGGAGCTTACAATGAGCAGTTCTTC
-	TRBV28	-	TRBJ2-1	CAVTGKGHNEQFF	TGTGCCGTAACAGGAAAGGGGCACAATGAGCAGTTCTTC
-	TRBV30	-	TRBJ1-4	CAWSVVGVPEKLFF	TGTGCCTGGAGTGTTGTCGGGGTTCCTGAAAAACTGTTTTTT
-	TRBV5-8	TRBD1	TRBJ1-2	CASSFGTVLYGYTF	TGTGCCAGCAGCTTTGGGACAGTCCTCTATGGCTACACCTTC
few	TRBV27	-	TRBJ1-5	CASSFRGSQPQHF	TGTGCCAGCAGTTTCAGGGGTAGTCAGCCCCAGCATTTT
-	TRBV2	-	TRBJ2-2	CASSGRRIPGELFF	TGTGCCAGCAGTGGTCGGCGGATCCCCGGGGAGCTGTTTTTT
few	TRBV20-1	-	TRBJ2-5	CSARQETQYF	TGCAGTGCTCGCCAAGAGACCCAGTACTTC
-	TRBV7-9	TRBD2	TRBJ2-1	CASIIGAGRANNEQFF	TGTGCCAGCATCATAGGGGCCGGGAGGGCAAACAATGAGCAGTTCTTC
-	TRBV27	TRBD1	TRBJ1-2	CASSPRTGGGYTF	TGTGCCAGCAGTCCCCGGACAGGGGGAGGCTACACCTTC
-	TRBV7-8	TRBD1	TRBJ2-2	CASSPKYLQRTGSAGELFF	TGTGCCAGCAGCCCTAAATATCTACAAAGGACAGGGTCGGCCGGGGAGCTGTTTTTT
-	TRBV6-4	-	TRBJ1-1	CASSVHEGTEAFF	TGTGCCAGCAGTGTGCATGAGGGCACTGAAGCTTTCTTT
-	TRBV12-5	TRBD1	TRBJ1-1	CASGPGTENTEAFF	TGTGCTAGTGGGCCAGGGACAGAGAACACTGAAGCTTTCTTT